This TCR beta chain was observed in a study of T cell repertoires in cytomegalovirus infection. Study as a whole: Public TCR beta signatures indicated both CMV infection and matching HLA type.

TCRdb re-derived calls from the reads in MiXCR, one entry per CDR3 protein. The data contain around 430,000 distinct CDR3 sequences, 42% of them singletons. To note about this clonotype: Its antigen is unknown.

CDR1 and CDR2 (germline): SGHKS, YYEKEE (reference sequence). This CDR3 spans 14 amino acids. V shed 2 bases and J shed 6 bases, with 13 bases lying between them. The receptor was derived from a human donor in good health (CMV status not recorded). Some clones in this sample may be carry-over from other donors' samples. The specimen was cultured PBMCs, collected from culture after CMV antigen stimulation. The V call is TRBV5-5, the J call TRBJ2-3, with D unresolved. CDR3 in amino acids: CASSFRTSLDTQYF. The DNA of the CDR3 is TGTGCCAGCAGCTTCCGGACGAGTCTGGATACGCAGTATTTT. The variable domain in full, with the rest retrieved from reference TRBV5-5 and TRBJ2-3, is DAGVTQSPTHLIKTRGQQVTLRCSPISGHKSVSWYQQVLGQGPQFIFQYYEKEERGRGNFPDRFSARQFPNYSSELNVNALLLGDSALYLCASSFRTSLDTQYFGPGTRLTVL.